These T cell receptor beta chains were read from a single sample in a study of cytomegalovirus exposure and HLA in healthy donors. Libraries were prepared by immunoSEQ multiplex PCR; TCRdb keeps only in-frame clonotypes and omits some of them. Among about 170,000 clones, approximately 80% were seen once, and the ten largest hold about 0.69%. Sample: PBMCs. The receptors derive from a female donor in good health and CMV-seronegative. Each CDR3 is given with its conserved first and last residue. A D gene is named only where the DNA matches it firmly. The size entry is marked missing in some rows and otherwise reads once, few, many or a size class.

d_call,clone_size,v_call,j_call,cdr3_aa,cdr3_nt
NA,NA,TRBV6-5,TRBJ1-3,CASSYSGGPGNTIYF,TGTGCCAGCAGTTACTCCGGGGGTCCTGGAAACACCATATATTTT
TRBD1,few,TRBV6-4,TRBJ1-1,CASSPRQGVTEAFF,TGTGCCAGCAGCCCCAGACAGGGTGTCACTGAAGCTTTCTTT
TRBD2,NA,TRBV7-2,TRBJ2-7,CASSPRLAGDEQYF,TGTGCCAGCAGCCCCCGACTAGCGGGGGACGAGCAGTACTTC
NA,NA,TRBV4-1,TRBJ2-2,CASSHVDGGIGNTGELFF,TGCGCCAGCAGCCACGTAGATGGGGGGATAGGGAACACCGGGGAGCTGTTTTTT
TRBD1,NA,TRBV5-1,TRBJ2-7,CASSVGGGQGREQYF,TGCGCCAGCAGCGTGGGGGGCGGACAGGGGCGCGAGCAGTACTTC
NA,NA,TRBV7-9,TRBJ2-3,CASSPVRDTQYF,TGTGCCAGCAGTCCCGTCCGTGATACGCAGTATTTT
NA,NA,TRBV5-4,TRBJ2-3,CASSSDGPADTQYF,TGTGCCAGCAGCTCCGATGGCCCCGCAGATACGCAGTATTTT
NA,NA,TRBV21-1,TRBJ2-3,CASSKRTSPLAGGGTDTQYF,TGTGCCAGCAGCAAAAGAACCTCGCCACTAGCGGGAGGGGGCACAGATACGCAGTATTTT
TRBD2,few,TRBV5-4,TRBJ2-1,CASSLGGRGGTNEQFF,TGTGCCAGCAGCTTGGGAGGGCGGGGGGGAACCAATGAGCAGTTCTTC
TRBD1,NA,TRBV29-1,TRBJ2-7,CSVSDRAGSYEQYF,TGCAGCGTTTCTGACAGGGCAGGCTCCTACGAGCAGTACTTC
NA,NA,TRBV18,TRBJ2-3,CASSPTGGPTDTQYF,TGTGCCAGCTCACCAACGGGCGGGCCCACAGATACGCAGTATTTT